This TCR beta chain was sequenced for a study of blood T cell repertoires in COVID-19. Trimming removed 7 bases at V and 1 base at J, with 10 bases between. CDR3 length equals 13 residues. Clones were read by immunoSEQ multiplex PCR, and TCRdb kept only the in-frame ones, dropping some. The table lists about 200,000 clones, 90% of them singletons. Participants' own reports of clinical history determined their cohort assignment. The TCR was taken from a man aged 30 to 39 who had recovered from COVID-19. This chain connects TRBV12-3 or TRBV12-4 to TRBJ1-1, with D tentatively TRBD1 (6 bases). The sample was PBMCs or T cells enriched from blood (not recorded which). The CDR3 bases are TGTGCCAGCAACCTACAGGGGAACACTGAAGCTTTCTTT. It encodes CASNLQGNTEAFF.